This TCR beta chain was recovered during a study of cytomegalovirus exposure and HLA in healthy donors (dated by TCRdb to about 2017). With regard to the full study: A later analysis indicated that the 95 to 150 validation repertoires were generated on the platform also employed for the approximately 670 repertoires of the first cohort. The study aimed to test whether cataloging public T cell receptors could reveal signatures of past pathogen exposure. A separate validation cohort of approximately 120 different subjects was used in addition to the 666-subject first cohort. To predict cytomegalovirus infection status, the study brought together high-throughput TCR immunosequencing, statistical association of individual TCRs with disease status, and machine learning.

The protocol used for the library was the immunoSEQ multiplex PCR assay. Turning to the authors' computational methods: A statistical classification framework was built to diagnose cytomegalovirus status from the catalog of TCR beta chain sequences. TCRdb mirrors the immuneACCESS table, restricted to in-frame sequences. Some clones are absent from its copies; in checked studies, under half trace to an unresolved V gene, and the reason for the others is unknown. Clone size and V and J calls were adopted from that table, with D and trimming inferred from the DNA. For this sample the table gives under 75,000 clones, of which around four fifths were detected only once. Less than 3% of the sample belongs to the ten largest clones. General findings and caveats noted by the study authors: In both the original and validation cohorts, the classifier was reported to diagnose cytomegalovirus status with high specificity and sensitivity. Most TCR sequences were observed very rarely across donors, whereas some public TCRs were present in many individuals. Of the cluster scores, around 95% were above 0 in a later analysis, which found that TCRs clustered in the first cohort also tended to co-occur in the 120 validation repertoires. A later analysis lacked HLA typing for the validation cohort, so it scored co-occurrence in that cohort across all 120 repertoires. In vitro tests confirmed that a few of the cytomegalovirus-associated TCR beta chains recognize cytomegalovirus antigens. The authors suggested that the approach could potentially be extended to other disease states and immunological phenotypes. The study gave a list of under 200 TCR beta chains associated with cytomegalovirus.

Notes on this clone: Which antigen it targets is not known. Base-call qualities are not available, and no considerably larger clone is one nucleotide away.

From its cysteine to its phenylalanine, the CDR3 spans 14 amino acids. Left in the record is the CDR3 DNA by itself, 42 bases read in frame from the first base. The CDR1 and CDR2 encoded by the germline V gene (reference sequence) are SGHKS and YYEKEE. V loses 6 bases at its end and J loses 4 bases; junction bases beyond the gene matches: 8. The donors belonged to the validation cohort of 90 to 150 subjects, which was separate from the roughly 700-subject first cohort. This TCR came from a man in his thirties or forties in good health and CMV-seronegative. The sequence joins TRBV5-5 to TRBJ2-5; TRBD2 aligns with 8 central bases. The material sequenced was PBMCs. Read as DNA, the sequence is TGTGCCAGCAACCCACTAGCGGTCCCAGAGACCCAGTACTTC. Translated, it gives CASNPLAVPETQYF.